The TCR beta chain under discussion was sequenced for a study of blood T cell repertoires in COVID-19. TCRdb's table, derived via immunoSEQ multiplex PCR, lists solely in-frame clones and lacks some. The sample holds about 94,000 clones, about four fifths seen once. Deletions cut 7 bases from V and 4 bases from J, with 23 bases between. The CDR3 totals 15 residues. The germline V gene has CDR1 GTSNPN and CDR2 SVGIG (reference sequence). The sample taken for sequencing was peripheral blood. The chain carries TRBV30 and TRBJ2-7; D is perhaps TRBD1 (5 bases). The receptor's source is a human donor in a cohort sampled during active COVID-19. In nucleotides, the CDR3 is TGTGCCTTTACCTACGGGCAGGGATCACCTTACGAGCAGTACTTC. It is translated as CAFTYGQGSPYEQYF.